The clone carrying this T cell receptor (beta chain) was picked up a small number of times. These data come from a study of blood T cell repertoires in COVID-19. This CDR3 is built from 11 residues. V was trimmed by 5 bases and J by 8 bases, leaving 8 bases between them. Germline V CDR1 and CDR2: SGHRS, YFSETQ. The method was immunoSEQ multiplex PCR; TCRdb's version includes in-frame clones alone and lacks a portion of them. The sample contains roughly 140,000 clones, 65% to 85% of which appear only once. Sequencing input: peripheral blood. The chain joins TRBV5-1 to TRBJ2-1; D is uncertain. The sequence was obtained from a woman between 50 and 59 years old with acute or convalescent COVID-19. The CDR3 reads CASRLIDEQFF. CDR3 sequence (DNA): TGCGCCAGCAGACTAATTGATGAGCAGTTCTTC.